This TCR beta chain came from a study of radiotherapy plus CTLA-4 blockade in lung cancer. About the study: Objective responses were observed in about 17% of patients, and disease control was achieved by approximately 34%.

Overall study results and limits: After radiotherapy and ipilimumab, tumor-derived clones expanded in peripheral blood.

Germline values: CDR1 SGHAT, CDR2 FQNNGV. The V gene lost 0 bases and the J gene lost 8 bases, with 13 bases spanning the gap. This CDR3 is 14 amino acids long. As concerns this clone: Its specificity is not known.

Libraries were prepared by immunoSEQ multiplex PCR; TCRdb keeps only in-frame clonotypes and omits some of them. The sample gives 35,000 to 45,000 clones, roughly 67% of which show up once; 20% to 25% is in the top ten. The source was peripheral blood, collected from a patient treated with radiotherapy plus ipilimumab. This receptor was taken from a human donor with non-small cell lung cancer who had a partial response to radiotherapy plus ipilimumab. The rearrangement links TRBV11-2 to TRBJ1-2, with D hard to call. This CDR3 reads CASSLDWVAGGYTF. The CDR3 nucleotides read TGTGCCAGCAGCTTAGATTGGGTCGCGGGCGGCTACACCTTC. Complete variable domain (other parts from reference TRBV11-2 and TRBJ1-2): EAGVAQSPRYKIIEKRQSVAFWCNPISGHATLYWYQQILGQGPKLLIQFQNNGVVDDSQLPKDRFSAERLKGVDSTLKIQPAKLEDSAVYLCASSLDWVAGGYTFGSGTRLTVV.